This TCR beta chain is from a study of metastatic and nonmetastatic thyroid tumors. Across the study: Repertoire comparisons spanned blood and tumor or nodule tissue from malignant and benign thyroid patients.

There are many counts of this clone. Its antigen is currently unknown. General study findings and limits: Within blood and tumor, benign nodules reportedly had significantly lower TCR beta diversity than malignant thyroid tumors did.

Original processing notes: The study built a papillary thyroid cancer distant-metastasis classifier from CDR3 differences across clinicopathological groups. TCRdb re-analyzed the PCR reads using MiXCR. The V and J calls were not made by the authors but by TCRdb's processing. The table has approximately 17,000 clones, around 25% seen once. No patient received treatment before thyroid surgery. This clonotype was obtained from a male donor with papillary thyroid cancer or a benign thyroid nodule (not recorded which). Some clones in this sample may be carry-over from other donors' samples. Sequenced sample: blood.

CDR3 residues: CASKLSNGNTIYF. CDR3 DNA: TGTGCCAGCAAGCTCTCTAACGGAAACACCATATATTTT. The rearrangement uses TRBV7-9 and TRBJ1-3, with D hard to call. The CDR3 runs to 13 residues. V gave up 7 bases and J gave up 4 bases, with 11 bases separating them. Germline-derived CDR1 and CDR2 are SEHNR and FQNEAQ (reference sequence).